Detailed here is one T cell receptor beta chain. Its antigen remains unidentified. Nothing much larger sits one base from this clone, and base qualities are not available. The germline V gene (reference sequence) sets CDR1 to GTSNPN and CDR2 to SVGIG. The germline ends are 13 bases apart after V is trimmed by 0 bases and J by 4 bases. The CDR3 covers 15 residues, taking in both the cysteine and the phenylalanine. Only the CDR3 portion is preserved as DNA: 45 bases, with reading frame beginning at the first base. High-throughput TCR beta sequencing profiled peripheral blood CD8+ and CD4+ T cells from healthy donors, Susac syndrome patients and multiple sclerosis patients. Multiple sclerosis controls were treatment-naive patients with stable or active relapsing-remitting disease fulfilling revised McDonald criteria. Bulk CD8+ and CD4+ T cells were purified by magnetic negative isolation, while CD8+ TEMRA cells were enriched using FACS. Blood was drawn into EDTA tubes, processed within 24 hours, and PBMCs were isolated by density gradient centrifugation. PBMCs intended for TCR sequencing were cryopreserved in liquid nitrogen and were subsequently thawed in a 37 degrees C water bath. The sorted or isolated CD4+, CD8+ and CD8+ TEMRA cells reached a purity of at least 90%.

This specimen belongs to a study of CD8 T cells in Susac syndrome (dated by TCRdb to the late 2010s). For the study in its entirety: The study used repertoire sequencing to test whether antigen drove CD8+ T cell activation and differentiation in Susac syndrome. CD8+ T cell repertoire clonality was compared between approximately 12 healthy donors, roughly 14 Susac syndrome patients and around 15 multiple sclerosis patients.

RNA was extracted using the RNeasy kit, and roughly 0.5 to 1 microgram was reverse transcribed with random hexamers. The immunoSEQ multiplex PCR assay, covering 54 Vbeta and 13 Jbeta segments, was used to amplify TCR beta CDR3 regions. PCR amplification bias was corrected by using a synthetic template baseline for primer optimization and computational correction. Under the source paper's analysis protocol: Reads were annotated to V, D and J genes per IMGT and analyzed with immunoSEQ Analyzer, keeping only productive sequences. To calculate clonality, Shannon entropy was normalized by log2 of the number of productive unique sequences and then subtracted from one. Public and private clones were assessed among the 100 most prevalent clones of each patient and control. Clones were defined as Susac-specific if absent from the healthy and MS cohorts, from more than 900 published viral clones and from other ImmuneACCESS disease sequences. TCRdb trimmed the raw reads at Q25, called clones with MiXCR and kept productive beta chains. All rows with the same CDR3 protein become a single entry with the most common DNA and genes. None of the V and J calls come from the authors' own analysis; TCRdb made them. In this sample the table shows some 300,000 distinct CDR3 sequences, roughly 85% of which occur a single time. Roughly 0.21% of the sample rests with the top ten.

Beyond this particular receptor, the publication reports: The number of individuals in the TCR sequencing and HLA analysis was recognized as being relatively small.

The chain is encoded by TRBV30 joined to TRBJ1-3; tentative D gene TRBD1, with 5 bases matching. The clonotype comes from a human donor with multiple sclerosis. The sample taken for sequencing was CD8+ T cells from PBMCs. The CDR3 protein is CAWSVGQGVGNTIYF. The base sequence is TGTGCCTGGAGTGTGGGGCAGGGAGTCGGAAACACCATATATTTT.